Given below is one TCR beta chain in context. Its target is not known. This specimen belongs to a study of long-term antiretroviral therapy in people with HIV. CDR1 is LNHNV and CDR2 is YYDKDF in the germline V gene (reference sequence). Trimming took off 5 bases at V and 2 bases at J, with 13 bases between the two ends. The CDR3 consists of 16 residues. Findings and caveats of the study: Repertoires from HIV showed CDR3 length ranges narrower than those of controls.

An immunoSEQ assay, version v3.0, was performed at survey level. Libraries were prepared by immunoSEQ multiplex PCR; TCRdb keeps only in-frame clonotypes and omits some of them. The sample lists tens of thousands of clones, over 60% seen once, with under 8.5% in the top ten. The chain employs TRBV15 and TRBJ1-6; D is uncertain. The sequencing here drew on unsorted PBMCs, taken 2 years after starting antiretroviral therapy. The origin of this receptor is a woman aged 45-59 years with HIV. CDR3 sequence: CATSPEVIPYNSPLHF. In nucleotides, the CDR3 is TGTGCCACCAGCCCAGAGGTCATCCCCTATAATTCACCCCTCCACTTT.